Following are 32 T cell receptor beta chains from one sample sequenced in a study of regulatory T cells in long-lasting Graves disease. The sample's time point: newly diagnosed GD, antithyroid drugs for less than 3 months. PBMC-extracted RNA yielded the TCR library. The authors built TCR beta libraries using iRepertoire HTBI primers and Arm-PCR of CDR3 regions. TCRdb analysed the multiplex PCR reads with MiXCR anew, one entry per CDR3 protein. The sample yields under 300,000 distinct CDR3 sequences, about 17% seen once. Sequences were derived from peripheral blood mononuclear cells (PBMCs), sampled at new diagnosis, from a patient treated with antithyroid drugs. The receptors stem from a female donor with Graves disease.

This clonotype was detected a few times. The chain uses TRBV7-8 and TRBJ1-1, with D perhaps matching TRBD1 (5 bases). In germline, CDR1 is SGHVS, CDR2 FQNEAQ. The length of the CDR3 is 15 residues. The V end was cut by 5 bases, the J end by 1 base, with 14 bases between. For the CDR3, the DNA is TGTGCCAGCAGCAAGGACAACCCTTCGAACACTGAAGCTTTCTTT. Translated, it gives CASSKDNPSNTEAFF.

This chain joins TRBV27 and TRBJ2-5; possibly TRBD1 or TRBD2 for D (6 bases each). Germline CDR1 and CDR2: MNHEY and SMNVEV (reference sequence). The germline V and J ends were trimmed by 5 bases and 4 bases, with 20 bases remaining between them. The CDR3 runs to 16 residues. The CDR3 sequence: CASSPDMIGGGETQYF. For the CDR3, the DNA is TGTGCCAGCAGTCCCGACATGATCGGGGGCGGAGAGACCCAGTACTTC.

This clonotype was seen repeatedly, ten times or more. The chain carries TRBV6-5 and TRBJ2-3; maybe TRBD2 (5 bases). This CDR3 has 16 residues. The germline V gene encodes CDR1 MNHEY and CDR2 SVGAGI. The V end lost 4 bases, the J end lost 0 bases, and 14 bases lay between the germline ends. The CDR3 loop reads CASSSVGGSSTDTQYF. The DNA of the CDR3 is TGTGCCAGCAGTTCGGTGGGCGGGTCTAGCACAGATACGCAGTATTTT.

Many counts were recorded for this clonotype. The V gene is TRBV18, the J gene TRBJ2-1; possible D gene TRBD2, 6 bases. The germline V and J ends were trimmed by 2 bases and 8 bases, with 13 bases remaining between them. The germline V gene has CDR1 KGHSH and CDR2 LQKENI. This CDR3 is built from 14 residues. As DNA, the CDR3 is TGTGCCAGCTCACCAAGGCTAGCGTCAGATGAGCAGTTCTTC. Translation: CASSPRLASDEQFF. Looking up the rest from reference TRBV18 and TRBJ2-1 gives the full variable domain: NAGVMQNPRHLVRRRGQEARLRCSPMKGHSHVYWYRQLPEEGLKFMVYLQKENIIDESGMPKERFSAEFPKEGPSILRIQQVVRGDSAAYFCASSPRLASDEQFFGPGTRLTVL.

As for this clonotype: A far larger clone is off by one base, so a read error is likely. The J gene is TRBJ2-7, the V gene TRBV11-2; D may be TRBD2 (6 bases). CDR3 length: 13 residues. Germline CDR1 reads SGHAT; CDR2 reads FQNNGV. V lost 1 base and J lost 7, with 11 bases in between. CDR3 protein: CASSLVGGNEQYF. The CDR3 DNA reads TGTGCCAGCAGCTTAGTGGGCGGGAATGAGCAGTACTTC.

V is TRBV11-3 and J is TRBJ1-2; D is possibly TRBD1 (6 bases). V lost 4 bases and J 4 bases, leaving 13 bases between the germline ends. The germline CDR1 and CDR2 sequences are SGHNT and YENEEA. This CDR3 region has 14 residues. The CDR3 nucleotides are TGTGCCAGCAGCTCCGCGGACAGTGGCTATGGCTACACCTTC. It yields the protein CASSSADSGYGYTF.

This clonotype was picked up many times. The rearrangement uses TRBV7-9 and TRBJ2-7; 14 bases are a match to TRBD2. The CDR3 has 15 residues. Germline CDR1 reads SEHNR; CDR2 reads FQNEAQ (reference sequence). Unmatched junction bases numbered 5, after V lost 4 bases and J lost 6 bases. The CDR3 sequence: CASSSRLAGGSEQYF. The CDR3 DNA is TGTGCCAGCAGCTCCAGACTAGCGGGAGGGTCCGAGCAGTACTTC.

This clonotype was counted a few times. Given a much more abundant clone one base away, this may be a read error. V is TRBV12-3 or TRBV12-4 and J is TRBJ2-2; D tentatively reads TRBD1 or TRBD2 (5 bases each). CDR3 size: 14 residues. CDR3 loop: CASSFNRFTGELVF. The CDR3 DNA is TGTGCCAGCAGTTTCAACAGGTTCACCGGGGAGCTGGTTTTT.

CDR3 in amino acids: CASRDWGLTSGNTIYF. For the CDR3, the DNA is TGTGCCAGCAGAGACTGGGGGTTAACCTCTGGAAACACCATATATTTT. The chain links TRBV6-2 or TRBV6-3 to TRBJ1-3; TRBD1 is a possible D gene (5 bases). CDR1 and CDR2 (germline): MNHEY, SVGEGT. Trimming left V 6 bases short and J 0 bases short, with 15 bases between. The CDR3 is made up of 16 amino acids.

The V and J genes are TRBV9 and TRBJ2-1, with 11 bases matching TRBD2. The V gene end was trimmed by 7 bases and the J gene end by 3 bases; junction bases not matched to a gene: 6. The CDR3 length is 15 residues. CDR1 SGDLS and CDR2 YYNGEE come from the germline V gene. The CDR3 protein is CASGTSGSNYNEQFF. The CDR3 region has the DNA TGTGCCAGCGGAACTAGCGGGAGTAACTACAATGAGCAGTTCTTC.

This clonotype showed up many times. V usage is TRBV28 and J usage is TRBJ1-2, with D possibly matching TRBD1 (5 bases). The CDR3 contains 13 residues. V lost 5 bases and J lost 8, with 15 bases in between. Per the germline V gene, CDR1 is MDHEN and CDR2 is SYDVKM. The DNA of the CDR3 is TGTGCCAGCAGTGGGCTCGGGGGAGGCGGCTACACCTTC. This sequence encodes CASSGLGGGGYTF.

This sequence joins TRBV19 and TRBJ2-2; the match to TRBD2 covers 7 bases. V trimming: 8 bases; J trimming: 5 bases; junction bases outside the gene matches: 8. Germline loops: CDR1 LNHDA, CDR2 SQIVND (reference sequence). This CDR3 is built from 14 residues. This chain's CDR3 is CASEAGEGTGELFF. CDR3 in DNA: TGTGCCAGTGAGGCGGGAGAAGGGACCGGGGAGCTGTTTTTT.

The CDR3 coding sequence is TGCGCCAGCAGCGAGGGACCCCAGGGGCCAGGGGAGACCCAGTACTTC. It codes for CASSEGPQGPGETQYF. The chain has TRBV5-1 and TRBJ2-5; TRBD1 is a possible D gene (6 bases). Germline V gene lookup returns CDR1 SGHRS and CDR2 YFSETQ. The germline V and J ends were trimmed by 4 bases and 5 bases, with 21 bases remaining between them. CDR3 length: 16 amino acids.

This clonotype was found many times. The genes are TRBV12-3 or TRBV12-4 and TRBJ2-7; D is undetermined. The CDR3 has 15 residues. Trimming removed 6 bases from V and 3 bases from J, with 18 bases in between. The CDR3 DNA reads TGTGCCAGCAGCTTGGGCCGGACGGCTTACTACGAGCAGTACTTC. Translation: CASSLGRTAYYEQYF.

This clonotype was detected only a few times. The rearrangement joins TRBV19 to TRBJ1-4; D is undetermined. The CDR3 is 14 amino acids. Germline values: CDR1 LNHDA, CDR2 SQIVND (reference sequence). V was clipped by 6 bases and J by 0 bases, with 8 bases between them. CDR3 residues: CASSLVATNEKLFF. The CDR3 DNA is TGTGCCAGTAGCCTGGTAGCAACTAATGAAAAACTGTTTTTT.

In its sample, this clonotype was seen many times. V gene TRBV12-3 or TRBV12-4 combines with J gene TRBJ2-2; a possible D gene is TRBD2 (5 bases). With 2 bases removed from V and 2 bases from J, the gap between germline ends came to 9 bases. The length of the CDR3 is 15 residues. The CDR3 coding sequence is TGTGCCAGCAGTTTATCCAGCGGTAACACCGGGGAGCTGTTTTTT. This sequence encodes CASSLSSGNTGELFF.

This clonotype was seen ten or more times. This sequence joins TRBV15 and TRBJ1-2; 10 bases line up with TRBD1. CDR1 is LNHNV, CDR2 YYDKDF, per germline (reference sequence). Trimming cost V 3 bases and J 8 bases; bases outside gene matches: 9. The CDR3 covers 15 residues. The CDR3 coding sequence is TGTGCCACCAGCAGTTCCCGGGACAGGGGCTTCGGCTACACCTTC. This sequence encodes CATSSSRDRGFGYTF.

The rearrangement uses TRBV27 and TRBJ2-7; D remains unclear. The germline V gene encodes CDR1 MNHEY and CDR2 SMNVEV (reference sequence). V shed 2 bases and J shed 5 bases, with 7 bases lying between them. This CDR3 contains 12 residues. This CDR3 is CASSLRYDEQYF. As DNA, the CDR3 is TGTGCCAGCAGTTTAAGATATGACGAGCAGTACTTC.

For this clonotype: A much larger clone differs by one base, so this may be a read error. The chain couples TRBV2 to TRBJ2-3; D is uncertain. There are 13 residues in the CDR3. Between the trimmed V and J ends, which lost 7 bases and 4 bases, there was a span of 12 bases. Per the germline V gene, CDR1 is SNHLY and CDR2 is FYNNEI. CDR3 nucleotide sequence: TGTGCCAGCAACGGAGTATTCGCAGATACGCAGTATTTT. Residues: CASNGVFADTQYF.

Ten or more counts support this clonotype. The rearrangement uses TRBV12-3 or TRBV12-4 and TRBJ2-6; D tentatively reads TRBD1 or TRBD2 (5 bases each). The CDR3 is 17 residues long. The V and J ends lost 0 bases and 3 bases respectively, with 12 bases between them. CDR3: CASSLARGAFGANVLTF. CDR3 sequence (DNA): TGTGCCAGCAGTTTAGCACGGGGCGCTTTTGGGGCCAACGTCCTGACTTTC.

This clonotype was counted many times. This chain connects TRBV12-3 or TRBV12-4 to TRBJ1-5; 7 bases agree with TRBD1. V was clipped by 5 bases and J by 4 bases; unmatched bases: 8. CDR3 size: 15 residues. The CDR3 DNA sequence: TGTGCCAGCAGTCCTCAGGGGGTAGAGAATCAGCCCCAGCATTTT. This codes for CASSPQGVENQPQHF.

This clonotype was seen repeatedly, ten times or more. The V and J genes are TRBV29-1 and TRBJ1-2; the D is unclear. This CDR3 has 14 amino acids. CDR1 and CDR2 from the germline V gene are SQVTM and ANQGSEA. V was clipped by 2 bases and J by 8 bases, with 18 bases between them. The DNA for the CDR3 is TGCAGCGTTGAAAAGATTGACTTATCGGGAGGCTACACCTTC. As protein: CSVEKIDLSGGYTF.

In its sample, this clonotype was seen many times. The rearrangement links TRBV19 to TRBJ2-1; 7 bases are a match to TRBD1. Germline V gene data show CDR1 as LNHDA and CDR2 as SQIVND (reference sequence). This CDR3 is 15 amino acids long. After removal of 5 bases from V and 6 bases from J, the junction contained 10 bases not matched to a gene. The CDR3 reads CASSPDRVRRNEQFF. CDR3 in DNA: TGTGCCAGTAGTCCCGACAGGGTCAGGCGCAATGAGCAGTTCTTC.

This clonotype was detected many times. This sequence joins TRBV5-4 and TRBJ2-5; the D gene is possibly TRBD2 (5 bases). With 2 bases removed from V and 1 base from J, the gap between germline ends came to 6 bases. The CDR3 extends over 13 amino acids. The germline V gene has CDR1 SGHNT and CDR2 YYREEE (reference sequence). The CDR3 protein is CASSFGSQETQYF. The CDR3 nucleotides read TGTGCCAGCAGCTTTGGGAGCCAAGAGACCCAGTACTTC.

In this sample, this clonotype turned up many times. This chain joins TRBV20-1 and TRBJ2-1, with 10 bases lining up with TRBD2. There are 16 residues in the CDR3. V lost 0 bases to trimming and J lost 4 bases; unmatched junction nucleotides: 6. Germline CDR1 is DFQATT and CDR2 is SNEGSKA (reference sequence). The CDR3: CSARDREAGGYNEQFF. CDR3 coding DNA: TGCAGTGCTAGAGATCGGGAAGCGGGAGGGTACAATGAGCAGTTCTTC.

This clonotype was observed at least ten times. The chain employs TRBV4-3 and TRBJ2-3; D is undetermined. There are 13 residues in the CDR3. The V and J ends lost 3 bases and 2 bases respectively, with 6 bases between them. Germline CDR1 reads LGHNA; CDR2 reads YSLEER. DNA of the CDR3: TGCGCCAGCAGCCACTATAACACAGATACGCAGTATTTT. It specifies CASSHYNTDTQYF.

This clonotype was observed many times. The J gene is TRBJ1-1, the V gene TRBV29-1; perhaps TRBD1 as D (5 bases). CDR3 length: 14 residues. With 3 bases removed from V and 4 bases from J, the gap between germline ends came to 15 bases. CDR1 and CDR2 from the germline V gene are SQVTM and ANQGSEA. The CDR3 reads CSVDEVGGGTEAFF. For the CDR3, the DNA is TGCAGCGTTGATGAGGTTGGGGGAGGCACTGAAGCTTTCTTT.

This clonotype has at least ten counts. The V and J genes are TRBV12-3 or TRBV12-4 and TRBJ2-1; the match to TRBD2 covers 9 bases. V lost 5 bases and J lost 9; bases outside the gene matches: 11. This CDR3 is 15 amino acids long. This CDR3 reads CASSQSSGLASEQFF. The CDR3 DNA reads TGTGCCAGCAGTCAGAGCTCGGGACTAGCTTCTGAGCAGTTCTTC.

This clonotype was found many times. The DNA of the CDR3 is TGTGCCAGCAGTGAGAATCTAGGGGAGACCCAGTACTTC. Its translation is CASSENLGETQYF. The chain recombines TRBV2 with TRBJ2-5; no reliable D call. The CDR3 contains 13 residues. V lost 3 bases to trimming and J lost 5 bases, with 10 bases between them. The V gene's germline CDR1 is SNHLY and CDR2 FYNNEI.

There are many counts of this clonotype. The rearrangement joins TRBV10-2 to TRBJ2-1; D assignment may be TRBD1 or TRBD2 (7 bases each). Germline V gene data show CDR1 as WSHSY and CDR2 as SAAADI. There are 14 residues in the CDR3. Trimming cost V 8 bases and J 7 bases, with 18 bases left between them. In DNA form, the CDR3 reads TGCGCCAGCGTCATAGCAGGGGGGGCGAATGAGCAGTTCTTC. The encoded protein is CASVIAGGANEQFF.

This clonotype was observed at least ten times. This rearrangement joins TRBV20-1 to TRBJ2-5, with 7 bases lining up with TRBD1. CDR3 length: 13 amino acids. Trimming removed 2 bases from V and 3 bases from J; junction bases left unmatched: 3. The germline gives CDR1 DFQATT, CDR2 SNEGSKA (reference sequence). The CDR3 here is CSARKGTEETQYF. The CDR3 DNA follows: TGCAGTGCTAGAAAGGGGACAGAAGAGACCCAGTACTTC.

To note about this clonotype: A much larger clonotype is one base distant, so this may be a read error. The CDR3 coding sequence is TGTGCCAGCAGTGAACCCCGAGCGGGAGCGGGCACAGATACGCAGTATTTT. It translates to CASSEPRAGAGTDTQYF. This chain joins TRBV12-3 or TRBV12-4 and TRBJ2-3; 8 nucleotides line up with TRBD2. This CDR3 is built from 17 residues. V was pared by 5 bases and J by 1 base, with 11 bases of the junction left unmatched.